Below are 24 T cell receptor beta chains sequenced from a single sample in a study of blood T cell repertoires in COVID-19 (dated by TCRdb to 2020 to 2021). The method behind the library was the immunoSEQ multiplex PCR assay. Held by TCRdb, this immuneACCESS table contains in-frame sequences only and omits some clones. Under half of the omission traces to an unresolved V gene where checked; the cause of the rest is unknown. The sample yields about 140,000 clones; approximately 86% were counted once. The ten biggest clones cover 6.2% of the sample. The sample comprised PBMCs or T cells enriched from blood (not recorded which). Receptor source: a woman aged 40 to 55 who had recovered from COVID-19.

DNA for the CDR3: TGTGCCAGCAGTTTGTCAGGCAGGGGGCAGGGCTACACCTTC. Residues: CASSLSGRGQGYTF. The J gene is TRBJ1-2, the V gene TRBV28; 8 bases match TRBD1. V was clipped by 3 bases and J by 8 bases; unmatched bases: 8. The CDR3 runs 14 residues. The V gene's germline CDR1 is MDHEN and CDR2 SYDVKM.

In this sample, this clone turned up a few times. The chain uses TRBV27 and TRBJ1-1; D unresolved. Germline V lookup: CDR1 MNHEY, CDR2 SMNVEV (reference sequence). Trimming removed 7 bases at V and 4 bases at J, with 7 bases between. The CDR3 runs 11 residues. The DNA for the CDR3 is TGTGCCAGCATTTACGGCACTGAAGCTTTCTTT. Protein sequence: CASIYGTEAFF.

The chain is built from TRBV19 and TRBJ2-4; 8 nucleotides line up with TRBD1. The J segment lost 0 bases and the V segment lost 6 bases, leaving 7 bases of the junction unmatched. This CDR3 is built from 16 residues. Per germline, CDR1 LNHDA and CDR2 SQIVND (reference sequence). The CDR3 loop reads CASSTRQGIAKNIQYF. Here the CDR3 DNA reads TGTGCCAGTAGCACCCGACAGGGGATAGCCAAAAACATTCAGTACTTC.

The chain has TRBV5-6 and TRBJ1-5, with D unclear. CDR1 is SGHDT and CDR2 is YYEEEE in the germline V gene. The CDR3 runs to 15 residues. The germline V and J ends were trimmed by 0 bases and 6 bases, with 13 bases remaining between them. Written as DNA, the CDR3 is TGTGCCAGCAGCTTGGGGCAGAATCTTCGTCAGCCCCAGCATTTT. Protein sequence: CASSLGQNLRQPQHF.

This chain connects TRBV5-1 to TRBJ2-7; 11 bases fit TRBD2. CDR1 and CDR2 (germline): SGHRS, YFSETQ. CDR3 size: 15 residues. V trimming: 0 bases; J trimming: 2 bases; junction bases outside the gene matches: 1. The CDR3 region is CASSLAGLAAYEQYF. For the CDR3, the DNA is TGCGCCAGCAGCTTGGCGGGACTAGCGGCCTACGAGCAGTACTTC.

This chain joins TRBV10-3 and TRBJ1-4, with 7 positions matching TRBD1. The length of the CDR3 is 14 residues. CDR1 and CDR2 (germline): ENHRY, SYGVKD. V was clipped by 6 bases and J by 8 bases; unmatched bases: 9. In DNA form, the CDR3 reads TGTGCCATCAGCAGGACAGGTGTTGGAGAAAAACTGTTTTTT. Translation gives CAISRTGVGEKLFF.

The chain links TRBV9 to TRBJ2-7; a weak D match, TRBD1 (6 bases). V lost 2 bases, J lost 5 bases, and 14 bases lay in between. This CDR3 is 14 amino acids long. Germline V gene sequence: CDR1 SGDLS, CDR2 YYNGEE. The CDR3 sequence is CASSVNRDQHEQYF. DNA of the CDR3: TGTGCCAGCAGCGTTAACAGGGATCAACACGAGCAGTACTTC. Variable domain in full (rest from reference TRBV9 and TRBJ2-7): DSGVTQTPKHLITATGQRVTLRCSPRSGDLSVYWYQQSLDQGLQFLIQYYNGEERAKGNILERFSAQQFPDLHSELNLSSLELGDSALYFCASSVNRDQHEQYFGPGTRLTVT.

The V and J genes are TRBV6-6 and TRBJ2-7; 9 nucleotides line up with TRBD1. Trimming removed 5 bases from V and 0 bases from J; junction bases left unmatched: 11. CDR1 and CDR2 (germline): MNHNY, SVGAGI (reference sequence). The CDR3 contains 17 residues. The CDR3 reads CASSRNIGQGRSYEQYF. For the CDR3, the DNA is TGTGCCAGCAGTCGAAACATAGGACAGGGGCGCTCCTACGAGCAGTACTTC.

V and J are TRBV10-3 and TRBJ1-6, with D possibly TRBD1 on 5 matching bases. Germline-derived CDR1 and CDR2 are ENHRY and SYGVKD. V was shortened by 3 bases and J by 8 bases, with 11 bases between the two germline ends. This CDR3 spans 14 amino acids. The CDR3 is CAISDQTEYSPLHF. For the CDR3, the DNA is TGTGCCATCAGTGATCAGACAGAGTATTCACCCCTCCACTTT.

J is TRBJ2-1 and V is TRBV19; 16 bases match TRBD2. The J segment lost 5 bases and the V segment lost 7 bases, leaving 8 bases of the junction unmatched. CDR3 length: 17 amino acids. CDR1 is LNHDA and CDR2 is SQIVND in the germline V gene (reference sequence). Here the CDR3 reads CASTQGTSGGADNEQFF. For the CDR3, the DNA is TGTGCCAGTACCCAAGGGACTAGCGGGGGGGCGGACAATGAGCAGTTCTTC.

The chain uses TRBV3-1 (or the pseudogene TRBV3-2) and TRBJ2-2; tentatively, D is TRBD2 (5 bases). The ends were cut back, 1 base at V and 6 bases at J, with 12 bases in the middle. The CDR3 covers 15 residues. Germline V gene sequence: CDR1 LGHDT, CDR2 YNNKEL (reference sequence). CDR3 bases: TGTGCCAGCAGCCAAGGCGGGTCTGAGGCCGGGGAGCTGTTTTTT. Translation gives CASSQGGSEAGELFF.

This sequence joins TRBV2 and TRBJ2-7; TRBD1 matches at 8 bases. The J segment lost 7 bases and the V segment lost 11 bases, leaving 13 bases of the junction unmatched. This CDR3 has 13 amino acids. Germline V CDR1 and CDR2: SNHLY, FYNNEI. The CDR3 DNA reads TGTGCCGGAACGCGGACAGGGTTGAATGAGCAGTACTTC. Its protein is CAGTRTGLNEQYF.

The chain links TRBV11-3 to TRBJ2-1; 7 positions agree with TRBD2. This CDR3 is built from 15 residues. V trimming: 4 bases; J trimming: 0 bases; junction bases outside the gene matches: 3. The germline gives CDR1 SGHNT, CDR2 YENEEA. CDR3 nucleotide sequence: TGTGCCAGCAGCTCGCGCGGGAGCTCCTACAATGAGCAGTTCTTC. Amino acid sequence: CASSSRGSSYNEQFF.

This clone came up a few times. The rearrangement uses TRBV18 and TRBJ2-7, with 8 nucleotides matching TRBD1. Germline CDR1 and CDR2: KGHSH and LQKENI. The length of the CDR3 is 14 residues. Trimming at V came to 4 bases and at J to 5 bases, leaving 7 bases not matched to a gene. CDR3 residues: CASSLGQGTNEQYF. In nucleotides, the CDR3 is TGTGCCAGCTCACTTGGACAGGGAACTAACGAGCAGTACTTC.

This clone occurred once. The V gene is TRBV5-1, the J gene TRBJ2-3; D is ambiguous. The CDR3 is made up of 16 amino acids. V was trimmed by 1 base and J by 2 bases, leaving 14 bases between them. The germline V gene encodes CDR1 SGHRS and CDR2 YFSETQ. In nucleotides, the CDR3 is TGCGCCAGCAGCTTGAGGTACTCTGCGGACACAGATACGCAGTATTTT. This encodes CASSLRYSADTDTQYF. The full variable domain, its missing parts supplied by reference TRBV5-1 and TRBJ2-3, is KAGVTQTPRYLIKTRGQQVTLSCSPISGHRSVSWYQQTPGQGLQFLFEYFSETQRNKGNFPGRFSGRQFSNSRSEMNVSTLELGDSALYLCASSLRYSADTDTQYFGPGTRLTVL.

This sequence joins TRBV5-4 and TRBJ1-2; 12 nucleotides align to TRBD1. Germline V CDR1 and CDR2: SGHNT, YYREEE (reference sequence). The trim removed 5 bases at V and 3 bases at J, leaving 5 bases unmatched. The CDR3 runs 15 residues. Here the CDR3 DNA reads TGTGCCAGCAGGCCCGGGACAGGGGGCGACTATGGCTACACCTTC. It encodes CASRPGTGGDYGYTF. Complete variable domain (other parts from reference TRBV5-4 and TRBJ1-2): ETGVTQSPTHLIKTRGQQVTLRCSSQSGHNTVSWYQQALGQGPQFIFQYYREEENGRGNFPPRFSGLQFPNYSSELNVNALELDDSALYLCASRPGTGGDYGYTFGSGTRLTVV.

In this sample, this clone turned up once. The rearrangement joins TRBV6-5 to TRBJ1-1, with a tentative D call TRBD1 (6 bases). Per germline, CDR1 MNHEY and CDR2 SVGAGI. The germline V and J ends were trimmed by 6 bases and 1 base, with 9 bases remaining between them. The CDR3 totals 13 residues. CDR3: CASRQGSNTEAFF. CDR3 nucleotides: TGTGCCAGCAGACAGGGCTCGAACACTGAAGCTTTCTTT.

The chain links TRBV10-1 to TRBJ2-3; D unclear. CDR1 is WNHNN, CDR2 SYGVQD, per germline (reference sequence). The CDR3 is 14 amino acids. V lost 4 bases to trimming and J lost 3 bases, with 11 bases between them. Here the CDR3 reads CASSAAGVTDTQYF. CDR3 sequence (DNA): TGCGCCAGCAGTGCGGCAGGCGTAACAGATACGCAGTATTTT.

This sequence joins TRBV2 and TRBJ2-5, with D uncertain. Germline CDR1 is SNHLY and CDR2 is FYNNEI. This CDR3 has 11 residues. Trimming removed 6 bases at V and 5 bases at J, with 7 bases between. The CDR3 coding sequence is TGTGCCAGCAGCGGGTGGGAGACCCAGTACTTC. It specifies CASSGWETQYF.

CDR3 residues: CASSVEGQGFTEAFF. The DNA of the CDR3 is TGTGCCAGCAGCGTAGAGGGACAGGGATTCACTGAAGCTTTCTTT. The chain recombines TRBV9 with TRBJ1-1; TRBD1 aligns across 9 bases. The CDR3 contains 15 residues. V trimming: 0 bases; J trimming: 4 bases; junction bases outside the gene matches: 4. The germline V gene has CDR1 SGDLS and CDR2 YYNGEE.

This clone was detected only a few times. The V and J genes are TRBV27 and TRBJ2-7, with a tentative D call TRBD1 (5 bases). The CDR3 consists of 16 residues. Germline-derived CDR1 and CDR2 are MNHEY and SMNVEV (reference sequence). The V gene lost 3 bases and the J gene lost 2 bases, with 17 bases spanning the gap. CDR3 DNA: TGTGCCAGCAGTTTCGTCGGAACAGGCCCTACCTACGAGCAGTACTTC. It codes for CASSFVGTGPTYEQYF.

J is TRBJ2-7 and V is TRBV7-9; D might be TRBD2 (6 bases). CDR1 is SEHNR and CDR2 is FQNEAQ in the germline V gene (reference sequence). The CDR3 totals 15 residues. The V gene lost 1 base and the J gene lost 3 bases, with 13 bases spanning the gap. CDR3 bases: TGTGCCAGCAGCTTAGAGTCAGGCGGGATCTACGAGCAGTACTTC. It translates to CASSLESGGIYEQYF.

J is TRBJ2-7 and V is TRBV11-3, with 7 bases lining up with TRBD2. Germline values: CDR1 SGHNT, CDR2 YENEEA. The CDR3 extends over 13 amino acids. J lost 3 bases, V lost 7 bases, and 6 bases had no gene match. In DNA, the CDR3 is TGTGCCAGCATCCTTAGCGGGTTCTACGAGCAGTACTTC. The encoded protein is CASILSGFYEQYF.

The V gene is TRBV19, the J gene TRBJ1-2; D is uncertain. V lost 5 bases, J lost 1 base, and 14 bases lay in between. The germline V gene encodes CDR1 LNHDA and CDR2 SQIVND (reference sequence). This CDR3 spans 15 amino acids. The CDR3: CASSFRSRFNYGYTF. CDR3 coding DNA: TGTGCCAGTAGTTTCCGGAGTCGATTTAACTATGGCTACACCTTC.